The entry that follows covers one T cell receptor beta chain sequence. CDR3 length equals 15 residues. Germline V gives CDR1 LGHNA, CDR2 YSLEER. With 3 bases clipped from V and 0 bases from J, the junction kept 1 base outside the gene matches. The PCR ran on 60 Vbeta and 13 Jbeta primers. Generated by immunoSEQ multiplex PCR, the TCRdb table keeps only in-frame clones and is missing some. The profile covers 130,000 or so clones, with 80% appearing a single time and approximately 5% taken by the ten largest. This specimen belongs to a study of cytomegalovirus exposure and HLA in healthy donors. This clonotype was obtained from a man aged 25 to 40 in good health and CMV-seronegative. This chain uses TRBV4-3 with TRBJ1-1, with TRBD1 matching 10 bases. The sequencing input was PBMCs. The CDR3 sequence is CASSQGQGMNTEAFF. CDR3 in DNA: TGCGCCAGCAGCCAGGGACAGGGGATGAACACTGAAGCTTTCTTT.